Listed below are T cell receptor beta chains from one sample, sequenced in a study of shared clonotypes between healthy human individuals. The protocol was immunoSEQ multiplex PCR, while the TCRdb copy is restricted to in-frame clones and leaves out a portion. Of fewer than 2.5 million clones in the sample, approximately 94% are singletons; the top ten hold 0.36%. The specimen was naive CD4+ T cells from PBMCs. These receptor sequences come from a man between 18 and 29 years old in good health. Some clones in this sample may be carry-over from other donors' samples. The CDR3 runs from the conserved cysteine through the conserved F or W. A D gene is named only where the DNA matches it firmly. For some rows the clone size is stated as once, few or many, or as a class when expanded; others skip it.

.,TRBJ1-1,.,TRBV10-3,TGTGCCATCAGTGAGCGAGCCAACACTGAAGCTTTCTTT,CAISERANTEAFF
.,TRBJ1-1,.,TRBV29-1,TGCAGCGTTAATTCGGGGGGGTCCATGAACACTGAAGCTTTCTTT,CSVNSGGSMNTEAFF
.,TRBJ2-1,.,TRBV4-3,TGCGCCAGCAGCCAAGGCCCCGGGCAGGGACATGAGCAGTTCTTC,CASSQGPGQGHEQFF
TRBD1,TRBJ2-7,.,TRBV6-6,TGTGCCAGCATCAACCGGGGACAGGGGGCCCACGAGCAGTACTTC,CASINRGQGAHEQYF
.,TRBJ1-2,once,TRBV6-6,TGTGCCAGCAGTTTGGACAGTTATGGCTACACCTTC,CASSLDSYGYTF
.,TRBJ1-1,.,TRBV7-2,TGTGCCAGCAGCTTAGTCGGGGTAAGAGTCACTGAAGCTTTCTTT,CASSLVGVRVTEAFF
.,TRBJ1-5,.,TRBV5-1,TGCGCCAGCAGCTTGGTAAGCAATCAGCCCCAGCATTTT,CASSLVSNQPQHF
.,TRBJ2-1,.,TRBV18,TGTGCCAGCTCACCTGGGACTTTGGGGCGGAGTGAGCAGTTCTTC,CASSPGTLGRSEQFF
.,TRBJ1-4,.,TRBV7-9,TGTGCCAGCACCACCCCTGAATCCGAAAAACTGTTTTTT,CASTTPESEKLFF
.,TRBJ1-1,few,TRBV30,TGTGCCTGGAGTCCGATGGGCACTGAAGCTTTCTTT,CAWSPMGTEAFF
.,TRBJ1-4,.,TRBV27,TGTGCCAGCAGTTTATCAGGTACCCCGGGTAGCGAAAAACTGTTTTTT,CASSLSGTPGSEKLFF
TRBD1,TRBJ2-2,once,TRBV2,TGTGCCAGACACAGGGGTGTCGGGGAGCTGTTTTTT,CARHRGVGELFF
TRBD2,TRBJ2-2,.,TRBV5-1,TGCGCCAGCGTCAGCGGGAGGGGCCTCACCGGGGAGCTGTTTTTT,CASVSGRGLTGELFF
.,TRBJ2-7,.,TRBV6-6,TGTGCCAGCAGTTTTCCACCGGGACTTAGTCTTGGGGAGCAGTACTTC,CASSFPPGLSLGEQYF
.,TRBJ1-5,.,TRBV25-1,TGTGCCAGCAGTGATTCCGGAGGGGCGGGCAATCAGCCCCAGCATTTT,CASSDSGGAGNQPQHF
.,TRBJ2-5,.,TRBV18,TGTGCCAGCTCACCACCCGGGATGGGGCCGGAGACCCAGTACTTC,CASSPPGMGPETQYF
TRBD2,TRBJ2-7,.,TRBV28,TGTGCCACCAGTAGCGGGAGGCTCCTCTCCTACGAGCAGTACTTC,CATSSGRLLSYEQYF
.,TRBJ1-3,once,TRBV28,TGTGCCAGCACTGGGACAAACTCTGGAAACACCATATATTTT,CASTGTNSGNTIYF
.,TRBJ1-1,.,TRBV11-2,TGTGCCAGCAGCTTGTTAGGGAATATCGTCACTGAAGCTTTCTTT,CASSLLGNIVTEAFF
.,TRBJ2-4,.,TRBV28,TGTGCCAGCAGTCCCGCCGGGGCTGGGGAAAACATTCAGTACTTC,CASSPAGAGENIQYF
.,TRBJ2-1,.,TRBV29-1,TGCAGCGGAAACGTGGGACTTAGGGGAAATGAGCAGTTCTTC,CSGNVGLRGNEQFF
TRBD2,TRBJ2-1,.,TRBV27,TGTGCCAGCAGCCTAAGGACTAGCGGTAGCTCCTACAATGAGCAGTTCTTC,CASSLRTSGSSYNEQFF
.,TRBJ2-7,.,TRBV28,TGTGCCAGCAGGAGCCCCTACGAGCAGTACTTC,CASRSPYEQYF
.,TRBJ1-1,few,TRBV15,TGTGCCACCAGCTACTATACAGGGCACACTGAAGCTTTCTTT,CATSYYTGHTEAFF
.,TRBJ1-5,.,TRBV20-1,TGCAGTGCTAGCGCCCCTCCCGCGCATTTT,CSASAPPAHF
TRBD2,TRBJ2-2,.,TRBV2,TGTGCCAGCACCGCTAGCGGTAACCTAAACACCGGGGAGCTGTTTTTT,CASTASGNLNTGELFF
.,TRBJ1-1,.,TRBV6-5,TGTGCCAGCAGTTGGGGGGGGACGAACACTGAAGCTTTCTTT,CASSWGGTNTEAFF
.,TRBJ1-2,.,TRBV14,TGTGCCAGCAGCCCCCCTACCGGGACACCGGGAGGCTACACCTTC,CASSPPTGTPGGYTF
.,TRBJ1-5,.,TRBV30,TGTGCCTGGAGCGGAGGGAGCAATCAGCCCCAGCATTTT,CAWSGGSNQPQHF
TRBD1,TRBJ2-7,.,TRBV5-1,TGCGCCAGCAGCTTGGCGTCAGGGGGCTTCTACGAGCAGTACTTC,CASSLASGGFYEQYF